The clone carrying this T cell receptor beta chain has just a few counts. MiXCR, run by TCRdb on the 5' RACE reads, gives a single entry per CDR3 protein. The data contain 1.5 million or so distinct CDR3 sequences, roughly 35% of them singletons. This sample was taken from a study of identical twins. V shed 4 bases, J shed 2 bases, and the junction held 7 bases outside the gene matches. CDR3 size: 15 residues. The V gene's germline CDR1 is SQVTM and CDR2 ANQGSEA. V is TRBV29-1 and J is TRBJ1-2; 10 bases map to TRBD1. The clonotype comes from a newborn girl in good health. Sequencing was performed on cord blood. The CDR3 sequence is CSVGDRGYLNYGYTF. The CDR3 nucleotides read TGCAGCGTTGGGGACAGGGGCTACCTAAACTATGGCTACACCTTC.